This record looks at one T cell receptor beta chain sequence and its context. Generated by immunoSEQ multiplex PCR, the TCRdb table keeps only in-frame clones and is missing some. The sample includes 150,000 to 200,000 clones, around nine tenths seen only once; the top ten take approximately 7%. Assignments of participants to cohorts depended upon their own reported clinical history. These data originate in a study of blood T cell repertoires in COVID-19. About the study: T cells, B-cell-depleted T cells, or PBMCs supplied cDNA or gDNA.

V lost 5 bases and J lost 2, with 8 bases in between. The CDR3 contains 13 residues. CDR1 and CDR2 (germline): ENHRY, SYGVKD. The receptor was derived from a woman between 50 and 59 years old who had recovered from COVID-19. The sequencing sample was made of PBMCs or T cells enriched from blood (not recorded which). This chain connects TRBV10-3 to TRBJ2-3; perhaps TRBD2 as D (5 bases). CDR3 DNA: TGTGCCATCAGTCGGGGTCCCACAGATACGCAGTATTTT. Translated: CAISRGPTDTQYF.